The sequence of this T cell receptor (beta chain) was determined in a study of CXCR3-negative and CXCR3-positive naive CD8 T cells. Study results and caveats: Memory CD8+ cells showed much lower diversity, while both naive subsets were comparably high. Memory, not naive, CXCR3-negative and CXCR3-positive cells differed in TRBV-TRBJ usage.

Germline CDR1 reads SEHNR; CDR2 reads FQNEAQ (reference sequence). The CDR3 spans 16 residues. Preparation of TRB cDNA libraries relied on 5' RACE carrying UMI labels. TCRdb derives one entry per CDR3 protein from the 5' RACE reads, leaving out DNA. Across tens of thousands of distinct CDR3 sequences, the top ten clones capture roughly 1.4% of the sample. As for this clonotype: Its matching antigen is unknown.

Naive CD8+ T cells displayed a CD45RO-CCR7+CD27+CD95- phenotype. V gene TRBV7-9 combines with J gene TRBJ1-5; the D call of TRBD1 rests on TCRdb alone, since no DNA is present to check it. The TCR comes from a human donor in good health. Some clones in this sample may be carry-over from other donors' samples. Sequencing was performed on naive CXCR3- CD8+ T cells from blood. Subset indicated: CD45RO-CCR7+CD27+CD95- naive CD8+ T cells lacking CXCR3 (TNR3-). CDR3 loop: CASSLGTGISNQPQHF.